Shown below are 19 T cell receptor beta chains from a single sample sequenced in a study of T cell responses to AZD1222 COVID-19 vaccine (dated by TCRdb to the early 2020s). Receptor amplification or capture employed the immunoSEQ multiplex PCR assay. The table comes from immuneACCESS by way of TCRdb, which keeps in-frame sequences with V and J called. Part of the clones is missing from these tables; in studies checked, under half for an unresolved V gene and the rest for unknown reasons. The sample profile shows about 90,000 clones; more than 75% of them were found once. The ten top clones hold around 5.5% of the sample. Reading the label with the study, this specimen's time point is: baseline before first vaccination. Sample treatment or condition, as interpreted from the label and publication: meningococcal conjugate vaccine given as trial control. The material sequenced was peripheral blood, taken on day 0 of MenACWY control vaccination. The receptor source for this set is an adult in good health.

The chain is built from TRBV21-1 and TRBJ1-6. TRBV21-1 is termed a pseudogene. CDR3 length: 17 amino acids. The CDR3 sequence: CASSKACGDTYNSPLHF. The CDR3 bases are TGTGCCAGCAGCAAAGCGTGTGGGGATACCTATAATTCACCCCTCCACTTT.

The gene calls are TRBV15 and TRBJ1-1; TRBD1 might be the D (6 bases). V lost 0 bases and J 1 base, leaving 9 bases between the germline ends. The CDR3 loop spans 15 amino acids. Per the germline V gene, CDR1 is LNHNV and CDR2 is YYDKDF (reference sequence). The CDR3 region is CATSRERGQNTEAFF. CDR3 nucleotide sequence: TGTGCCACCAGCAGAGAGCGGGGGCAGAACACTGAAGCTTTCTTT.

The V gene is TRBV6-1, the J gene TRBJ1-5; 8 positions agree with TRBD1. This CDR3 has 17 residues. The germline V gene has CDR1 MNHNS and CDR2 SASEGT. J was trimmed by 1 base and V by 0 bases; bases with no gene match: 5. CDR3: CASSEAAGGGSNQPQHF. CDR3 bases: TGTGCCAGCAGTGAAGCTGCAGGGGGCGGGAGCAATCAGCCCCAGCATTTT.

This clone showed up just once. V gene TRBV27 combines with J gene TRBJ1-2, with TRBD1 as a possible D gene (6 bases). The CDR3 consists of 15 residues. From germline, CDR1 is MNHEY and CDR2 SMNVEV (reference sequence). The V and J ends lost 6 bases and 0 bases respectively, with 14 bases between them. Here the CDR3 DNA reads TGTGCCAGCAGCGCGGGGGCCAGAGCTAACTATGGCTACACCTTC. This codes for CASSAGARANYGYTF.

The chain couples TRBV14 to TRBJ2-5, with D possibly being TRBD2 (7 bases). The CDR3 totals 15 residues. From germline, CDR1 is SGHDN and CDR2 FVKESK. V shed 1 base and J shed 5 bases, with 14 bases lying between them. CDR3 nucleotides: TGTGCCAGCAGCCAAGGGGCGGGGGCCGGTGAGACCCAGTACTTC. Translating it yields CASSQGAGAGETQYF.

A single count supports this clone. J is TRBJ1-5 and V is TRBV19; 8 bases map to TRBD1. The junction had 7 bases not matched to a gene; V was cut back by 6 bases and J by 6 bases. CDR1 LNHDA and CDR2 SQIVND come from the germline V gene (reference sequence). This CDR3 is 14 amino acids long. The chain's CDR3 is CASSNRQGSQPQHF. In DNA form, the CDR3 reads TGTGCCAGTAGCAACCGACAGGGGAGTCAGCCCCAGCATTTT. The variable domain in full, completed from reference TRBV19 and TRBJ1-5, reads DGGITQSPKYLFRKEGQNVTLSCEQNLNHDAMYWYRQDPGQGLRLIYYSQIVNDFQKGDIAEGYSVSREKKESFPLTVTSAQKNPTAFYLCASSNRQGSQPQHFGDGTRLSIL.

The chain joins TRBV28 to TRBJ1-2; TRBD1 aligns across 8 bases. The V and J ends lost 6 bases and 6 bases, in that order; junction bases with no gene match: 12. This CDR3 has 15 residues. Per the germline V gene, CDR1 is MDHEN and CDR2 is SYDVKM. Written as DNA, the CDR3 is TGTGCCAGCAGCCTTTCCATTGGACAGGGCCATGGCTACACCTTC. Its protein product is CASSLSIGQGHGYTF.

The V and J genes are TRBV19 and TRBJ1-4; 9 bases line up with TRBD1. J gave up 8 bases and V 3 bases, and 4 bases lay outside the gene matches. Per the germline V gene, CDR1 is LNHDA and CDR2 is SQIVND (reference sequence). The CDR3 has 14 residues. For the CDR3, the DNA is TGTGCCAGTAGTATTGGGACAGGGAACGAAAAACTGTTTTTT. It encodes CASSIGTGNEKLFF.

V is TRBV5-4 and J is TRBJ2-7; 8 bases are a match to TRBD1. V was clipped by 6 bases and J by 5 bases; unmatched bases: 10. This CDR3 comprises 14 residues. Germline lookup yields CDR1 SGHNT and CDR2 YYREEE (reference sequence). CDR3 DNA sequence: TGTGCCAGCAACCCGCGGACAGGGCGGAACGAGCAGTACTTC. Amino acid sequence: CASNPRTGRNEQYF.

The rearrangement uses TRBV11-3 and TRBJ2-2; the D is unclear. V lost 5 bases and J 8 bases, leaving 12 bases between the germline ends. The CDR3 extends over 13 amino acids. Per germline, CDR1 SGHNT and CDR2 YENEEA. This CDR3 is CASSTRTTGELFF. CDR3 nucleotides: TGTGCCAGCAGCACCCGTACCACTGGGGAGCTGTTTTTT.

The chain couples TRBV2 to TRBJ2-1; D gene ambiguous. This CDR3 has 11 amino acids. Trimming left V 4 bases short and J 7 bases short, with 5 bases between. CDR1 SNHLY and CDR2 FYNNEI come from the germline V gene. CDR3 residues: CASSGQNEQFF. CDR3 sequence (DNA): TGTGCCAGCAGTGGTCAGAATGAGCAGTTCTTC.

The chain combines TRBV6-5 with TRBJ2-6; the D is unclear. V was clipped by 3 bases and J by 0 bases, with 9 bases between them. CDR3 size: 16 residues. Germline V gene sequence: CDR1 MNHEY, CDR2 SVGAGI. CDR3: CASSYSALSGANVLTF. The CDR3 region has the DNA TGTGCCAGCAGTTATTCAGCACTCTCTGGGGCCAACGTCCTGACTTTC.

The V gene is TRBV19, the J gene TRBJ2-3; TRBD1 matches 7 bases. This CDR3 spans 15 amino acids. With 6 bases clipped from V and 6 bases from J, the junction kept 12 bases outside the gene matches. Germline values: CDR1 LNHDA, CDR2 SQIVND (reference sequence). The CDR3 region is CASSPRGTAGDTQYF. The DNA for the CDR3 is TGTGCCAGTAGCCCGAGGGGGACAGCTGGGGATACGCAGTATTTT.

The rearrangement links TRBV10-3 to TRBJ2-7, with D perhaps matching TRBD1 or TRBD2 (5 bases each). The CDR3 totals 14 residues. CDR1 and CDR2 from the germline V gene are ENHRY and SYGVKD. V gave up 6 bases and J gave up 0 bases, with 12 bases separating them. CDR3 sequence reads: CAISTGQNSYEQYF. The DNA of the CDR3 is TGTGCCATCAGCACGGGGCAGAACTCCTACGAGCAGTACTTC.

The CDR3 nucleotides read TGCAGTGCTAGTTTTTACAATGAGCAGTTCTTC. Its translation is CSASFYNEQFF. The chain uses TRBV20-1 and TRBJ2-1; D unclear. The CDR3 loop spans 11 amino acids. Germline V gene data show CDR1 as DFQATT and CDR2 as SNEGSKA (reference sequence). V shed 3 bases and J shed 4 bases, with 4 bases lying between them.

The CDR3 reads CASKRESSYNEQFF. CDR3 nucleotide sequence: TGTGCCAGTAAAAGGGAGAGCTCCTACAATGAGCAGTTCTTC. The rearrangement uses TRBV19 and TRBJ2-1; TRBD2 is a possible D gene (5 bases). CDR1 is LNHDA and CDR2 is SQIVND in the germline V gene (reference sequence). This CDR3 has 14 residues. Trimming removed 7 bases at V and 0 bases at J, with 10 bases between.

This chain joins TRBV18 and TRBJ2-3; D may be TRBD2 (6 bases). The CDR3 length is 19 residues. V shed 1 base and J shed 4 bases, with 24 bases lying between them. Germline V gene data show CDR1 as KGHSH and CDR2 as LQKENI. CDR3 DNA sequence: TGTGCCAGCTCACCACTCTACGGGAGTCCCGAGGGTGGCTCAGATACGCAGTATTTT. Translating it yields CASSPLYGSPEGGSDTQYF.

The V call is TRBV6-5, the J call TRBJ1-1; the D is unclear. Germline-derived CDR1 and CDR2 are MNHEY and SVGAGI. This CDR3 has 15 amino acids. Trimming removed 2 bases at V and 4 bases at J, with 14 bases between. The CDR3 DNA is TGTGCCAGCAGTTACCGCCGGCAGGCTCCCACTGAAGCTTTCTTT. It is translated as CASSYRRQAPTEAFF.

The chain carries TRBV27 and TRBJ2-2, with 9 bases identical to TRBD2. The J segment lost 7 bases and the V segment lost 3 bases, leaving 3 bases of the junction unmatched. The V gene's germline CDR1 is MNHEY and CDR2 SMNVEV (reference sequence). The CDR3 consists of 14 residues. This chain's CDR3 is CASSFQRGVGELFF. The CDR3 DNA reads TGTGCCAGCAGTTTTCAGCGGGGGGTCGGGGAGCTGTTTTTT.